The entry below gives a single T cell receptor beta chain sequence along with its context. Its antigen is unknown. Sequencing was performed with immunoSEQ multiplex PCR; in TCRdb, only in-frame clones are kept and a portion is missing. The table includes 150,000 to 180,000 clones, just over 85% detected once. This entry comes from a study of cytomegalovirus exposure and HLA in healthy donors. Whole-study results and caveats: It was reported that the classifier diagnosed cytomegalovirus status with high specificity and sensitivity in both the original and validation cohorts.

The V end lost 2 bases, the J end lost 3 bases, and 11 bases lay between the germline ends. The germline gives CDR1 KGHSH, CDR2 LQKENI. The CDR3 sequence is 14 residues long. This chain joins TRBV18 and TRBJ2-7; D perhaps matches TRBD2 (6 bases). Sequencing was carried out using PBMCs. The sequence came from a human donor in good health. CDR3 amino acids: CASSPGSGSYEQYF. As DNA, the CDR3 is TGTGCCAGCTCACCAGGGTCCGGGAGCTACGAGCAGTACTTC.